This T cell receptor (beta chain) was captured in a study of shared clonotypes between healthy human individuals. Overall study results and limits: A limitation of the genetic and exposure-history diversity represented arose from few donors. What rarefaction showed was incomplete sorted-subset sequencing despite large depth. Sharing across four donors was highest in naive CD4 (around 5%) and lowest in memory CD8 (approximately 0.4%).

TCRdb keeps only in-frame clones here, not all; method: immunoSEQ multiplex PCR. The profile shows about 1.1 million clones, roughly 80% of them singletons. As for this clone: The antigen is undetermined.

V was pared by 4 bases and J by 5 bases, with 20 bases between. This CDR3 contains 16 residues. Germline V gene data show CDR1 as SGHRS and CDR2 as YFSETQ. Nashville, Tennessee was home to all donors, each a Caucasian adult. The sample consisted of memory CD4+ T cells from PBMCs. Subset here: CD45RA-negative fraction. V usage is TRBV5-1 and J usage is TRBJ2-3; D ambiguous. The sequence was obtained from a young man in good health. Some clones in this sample may be carry-over from other donors' samples. The CDR3 DNA is TGCGCCAGCAGCACCGCCCCAGGCCCTCCCGGAGATACGCAGTATTTT. It is translated as CASSTAPGPPGDTQYF.